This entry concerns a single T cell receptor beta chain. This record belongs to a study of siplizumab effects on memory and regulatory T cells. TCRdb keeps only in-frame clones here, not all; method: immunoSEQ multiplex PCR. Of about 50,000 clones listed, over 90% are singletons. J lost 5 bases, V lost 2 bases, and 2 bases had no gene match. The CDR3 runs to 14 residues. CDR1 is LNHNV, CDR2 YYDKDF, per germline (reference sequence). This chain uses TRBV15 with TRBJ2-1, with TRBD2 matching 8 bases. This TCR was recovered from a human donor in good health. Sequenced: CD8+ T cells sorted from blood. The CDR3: CATSRSGSNNEQFF. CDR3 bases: TGTGCCACCAGCAGAAGCGGGAGCAACAATGAGCAGTTCTTC.